What follows is one T cell receptor beta chain and its context. Time point meaning: cycle 4 day 1 (C4D1), after less than 7 weeks of nivolumab. Each patient's relapse followed autologous stem cell transplantation, and brentuximab vedotin exposure varied. Purification of CD4+ T cells from thawed PBMCs was achieved by magnetic negative selection. These data come from a study of PD-1 blockade in classical Hodgkin lymphoma. This table comes from immunoSEQ multiplex PCR, and its TCRdb copy is limited to in-frame clones, with some not included. Here the sample spans around 30,000 clones, 92% being singletons. The germline V gene encodes CDR1 MDHEN and CDR2 SYDVKM. The CDR3 has 17 residues. Trimming removed 5 bases from V and 0 bases from J, with 17 bases in between.

The TCR originated in a human donor with classical Hodgkin lymphoma. This chain connects TRBV28 to TRBJ1-3; D may be TRBD1 (6 bases). Material: CD4+ T cells from blood, obtained before the fourth cycle of nivolumab. The CDR3 sequence: CASSGGGLWVSGNTIYF. The DNA of the CDR3 is TGTGCCAGCAGTGGGGGGGGGCTTTGGGTCTCTGGAAACACCATATATTTT.